The TCR beta chain under discussion was sequenced for a study of T cells after posttransplantation cyclophosphamide. Whole-study findings and limits: Donor CD8+ memory clones often dominated recipient blood repertoires at later times. Recipient CMV seropositivity and CMV reactivation strongly tracked TRB clonality. Skin or GI-infiltrating T cells shared few TRB sequences with blood.

The sample holds a few counts of this clone. Its antigen is unknown. Controls had myeloablative marrow grafts with methotrexate and calcineurin inhibitor, sampled at 1 year. The V gene's germline CDR1 is MNHEY and CDR2 SVGAGI. This CDR3 is built from 13 residues. V lost 6 bases and J lost 2, with 10 bases in between. Repertoires were generated with immunoSEQ multiplex PCR, while TCRdb's copy carries only in-frame clones and drops some. In the table there are 20,000 to 25,000 clones, approximately 90% of which are singletons. The chain couples TRBV6-5 to TRBJ2-5, with D uncertain. The source is a female patient aged 25-39 years who received an allogeneic stem cell transplant from an unrelated donor, was CMV-positive, and had acute and chronic GVHD. Some T cells here may be from the graft donor. The source was PBMCs, collected around 390 days after allogeneic stem cell transplant with calcineurin inhibitor and methotrexate. The CDR3 reads CASSPQVQETQYF. The DNA for the CDR3 is TGTGCCAGCAGCCCGCAGGTTCAAGAGACCCAGTACTTC.